What follows are 16 T cell receptor beta chains derived from one specimen sequenced in a study of radiotherapy plus CTLA-4 blockade in lung cancer. Here immunoSEQ multiplex PCR was the method, and the copy in TCRdb shows in-frame clones only, minus some. This sample has approximately 45,000 clones, with roughly 63% found just once. This material consisted of peripheral blood, taken from a patient treated with radiotherapy plus ipilimumab. The receptors shown here come from a human donor with non-small cell lung cancer who had a partial response to radiotherapy plus ipilimumab.

The chain has TRBV11-2 and TRBJ1-2, with 8 bases identical to TRBD1. V was pared by 5 bases and J by 3 bases, with 8 bases of the junction left unmatched. Germline V CDR1 and CDR2: SGHAT, FQNNGV. This CDR3 region has 15 residues. As DNA, the CDR3 is TGTGCCAGCAGCACCCAGGGGGCCCATTACTATGGCTACACCTTC. As protein: CASSTQGAHYYGYTF.

V gene TRBV15 combines with J gene TRBJ2-5, with no clear D. Trimming pared 1 base from V and 5 bases from J, leaving 5 bases between. The germline V gene encodes CDR1 LNHNV and CDR2 YYDKDF (reference sequence). CDR3 length: 12 residues. This chain's CDR3 is CATSRGHETQYF. The CDR3 coding sequence is TGTGCCACCAGCAGAGGTCATGAGACCCAGTACTTC.

This chain links TRBV10-2 with TRBJ1-5, with TRBD1 as a possible D gene (5 bases). The CDR3 length is 13 residues. Trimming left V 4 bases short and J 5 bases short, with 9 bases between. Germline V CDR1 and CDR2: WSHSY, SAAADI. In DNA, the CDR3 is TGCGCCAGCAGTGTCTCGGGGGATCAGCCCCAGCATTTT. Amino acid sequence: CASSVSGDQPQHF.

As concerns this clone: The same CDR3 arises from other DNA sequences in this sample as well. This chain links TRBV5-1 with TRBJ2-3; 8 bases are shared with TRBD2. The length of the CDR3 is 14 residues. CDR1 and CDR2 (germline): SGHRS, YFSETQ. With V trimmed by 8 bases and J by 3 bases, 8 bases remained unmatched. The CDR3 DNA is TGCGCCAGTACTCGGGGGGGAAGTACAGATACGCAGTATTTT. Protein: CASTRGGSTDTQYF. The full variable domain, its missing parts supplied by reference TRBV5-1 and TRBJ2-3, is KAGVTQTPRYLIKTRGQQVTLSCSPISGHRSVSWYQQTPGQGLQFLFEYFSETQRNKGNFPGRFSGRQFSNSRSEMNVSTLELGDSALYLCASTRGGSTDTQYFGPGTRLTVL.

V is TRBV14 and J is TRBJ2-5, with D perhaps TRBD1 (5 bases). The germline V and J ends were trimmed by 1 base and 4 bases, with 10 bases remaining between them. Germline V gene sequence: CDR1 SGHDN, CDR2 FVKESK. The CDR3 extends over 14 amino acids. The CDR3 here is CASSQGGDRETQYF. The CDR3, as DNA: TGTGCCAGCAGCCAAGGAGGAGACAGAGAGACCCAGTACTTC.

The rearrangement links TRBV29-1 to TRBJ2-2, with a weak D call TRBD2 (6 bases). Looked up from germline, CDR1 is SQVTM and CDR2 is ANQGSEA. This CDR3 is 15 amino acids long. The V end lost 6 bases, the J end lost 4 bases, and 18 bases lay between the germline ends. The CDR3 DNA is TGCAGCGTGCAGTCGTTGGGGGGTGCCACCGGGGAGCTGTTTTTT. Residues: CSVQSLGGATGELFF.

This chain joins TRBV6-6 and TRBJ2-7; D not certain. The CDR3 is made up of 11 amino acids. Trimming took off 6 bases at V and 9 bases at J, with 12 bases between the two ends. The germline gives CDR1 MNHNY, CDR2 SVGAGI (reference sequence). CDR3 DNA: TGTGCCAGCAGCCACGTTAGTGGGCAGTACTTC. Translating it yields CASSHVSGQYF.

For the CDR3, the DNA is TGCAGCGTTTCCCGGACAGGTTCTGGCTACACCTTC. It codes for CSVSRTGSGYTF. The rearrangement links TRBV29-1 to TRBJ1-2, with 7 nucleotides matching TRBD1. The CDR3 consists of 12 residues. The germline V gene encodes CDR1 SQVTM and CDR2 ANQGSEA. The ends lost 5 bases at V and 7 bases at J; junction bases unmatched: 7. Full variable domain (outside the CDR3, taken from reference TRBV29-1 and TRBJ1-2): SAVISQKPSRDICQRGTSLTIQCQVDSQVTMMFWYRQQPGQSLTLIATANQGSEATYESGFVIDKFPISRPNLTFSTLTVSNMSPEDSSIYLCSVSRTGSGYTFGSGTRLTVV.

This clone has only one observation. As DNA, the CDR3 is TGTGCCAGTAAGAATATAGACAGACCGAACACTGAAGCTTTCTTT. Protein: CASKNIDRPNTEAFF. This chain joins TRBV19 and TRBJ1-1; possible D gene TRBD1, 5 bases. Trimming left V 7 bases short and J 1 base short, with 16 bases between. Germline assignment: CDR1 LNHDA and CDR2 SQIVND (reference sequence). The CDR3 is made up of 15 amino acids. Complete variable domain (other parts from reference TRBV19 and TRBJ1-1): DGGITQSPKYLFRKEGQNVTLSCEQNLNHDAMYWYRQDPGQGLRLIYYSQIVNDFQKGDIAEGYSVSREKKESFPLTVTSAQKNPTAFYLCASKNIDRPNTEAFFGQGTRLTVV.

As regards this clone: Other nucleotide sequences from this sample produce the same CDR3. V and J are TRBV12-5 and TRBJ2-5, with 7 bases fitting TRBD2. Trimming took 5 bases from V and 4 from J; bases not matched to a gene: 4. Germline assignment: CDR1 LGHNT and CDR2 FRNRAP. The length of the CDR3 is 13 residues. The CDR3 DNA follows: TGTGCTAGTGGTCCCGGGAGGAGAGAGACCCAGTACTTC. Protein product: CASGPGRRETQYF.

The chain employs TRBV19 and TRBJ2-5; TRBD2 agrees at 8 bases. The V and J ends lost 9 bases and 3 bases, in that order; junction bases with no gene match: 12. CDR1 and CDR2 from the germline V gene are LNHDA and SQIVND (reference sequence). The CDR3 is 15 residues long. CDR3 region: CASSSGSLREETQYF. DNA of the CDR3: TGTGCCAGCTCAAGCGGGAGCTTGAGGGAAGAGACCCAGTACTTC.

This clone was counted a few times. The chain links TRBV7-2 to TRBJ2-5; TRBD2 matches at 10 bases. This CDR3 spans 15 amino acids. Germline-derived CDR1 and CDR2 are SGHTA and FQGNSA. Trimming took 2 bases from V and 5 from J; bases not matched to a gene: 5. The CDR3 region is CASSLSGGALETQYF. The CDR3 DNA sequence: TGTGCCAGCAGCTTAAGCGGGGGGGCCTTGGAGACCCAGTACTTC.

The chain carries TRBV6-5 and TRBJ1-4, with TRBD1 as a possible D gene (5 bases). Germline V CDR1 and CDR2: MNHEY, SVGAGI. The CDR3 runs to 14 residues. Trimming cost V 5 bases and J 8 bases, with 15 bases left between them. The CDR3 reads CASSVYQGREKLFF. Here the CDR3 DNA reads TGTGCCAGCAGTGTTTATCAGGGTCGAGAAAAACTGTTTTTT.

The chain combines TRBV4-1 with TRBJ2-3; D perhaps matches TRBD2 (6 bases). This CDR3 is 18 amino acids long. Per the germline V gene, CDR1 is MGHRA and CDR2 is YSYEKL. Trimming removed 0 bases at V and 2 bases at J, with 18 bases between. The CDR3 protein is CASSQDLGSEGFTDTQYF. CDR3 DNA sequence: TGCGCCAGCAGCCAAGATCTTGGTTCGGAGGGATTCACAGATACGCAGTATTTT.

The V and J genes are TRBV18 and TRBJ1-5; D might be TRBD1 (5 bases). Germline CDR1 and CDR2: KGHSH and LQKENI. The V and J ends lost 0 bases and 3 bases respectively, with 9 bases between them. The CDR3 loop spans 15 amino acids. The CDR3 DNA follows: TGTGCCAGCTCACCACCAGCGACAGTCAATCAGCCCCAGCATTTT. Its translation is CASSPPATVNQPQHF. Combining the CDR3 with reference TRBV18 and TRBJ1-5 gives the whole variable domain NAGVMQNPRHLVRRRGQEARLRCSPMKGHSHVYWYRQLPEEGLKFMVYLQKENIIDESGMPKERFSAEFPKEGPSILRIQQVVRGDSAAYFCASSPPATVNQPQHFGDGTRLSIL.

This chain uses TRBV5-8 with TRBJ1-3; TRBD1 agrees at 9 bases. CDR3 size: 14 residues. V lost 4 bases to trimming and J lost 2 bases; unmatched junction nucleotides: 1. The V gene's germline CDR1 is SGHTS and CDR2 YDEGEE. For the CDR3, the DNA is TGTGCCAGCAGCCGGACAGGGGCTGGAAACACCATATATTTT. Its translation: CASSRTGAGNTIYF.